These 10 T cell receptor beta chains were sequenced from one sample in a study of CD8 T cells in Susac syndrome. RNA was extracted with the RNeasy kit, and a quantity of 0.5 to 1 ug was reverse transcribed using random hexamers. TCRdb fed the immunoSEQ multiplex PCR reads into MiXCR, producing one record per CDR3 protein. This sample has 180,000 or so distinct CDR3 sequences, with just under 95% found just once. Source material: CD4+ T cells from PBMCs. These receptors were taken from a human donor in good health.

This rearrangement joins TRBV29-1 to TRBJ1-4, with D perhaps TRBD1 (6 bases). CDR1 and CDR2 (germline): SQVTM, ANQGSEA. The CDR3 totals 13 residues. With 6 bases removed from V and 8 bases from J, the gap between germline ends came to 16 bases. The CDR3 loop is CSVQRGRGEKLFF. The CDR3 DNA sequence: TGCAGCGTGCAACGGGGGCGAGGGGAAAAACTGTTTTTT.

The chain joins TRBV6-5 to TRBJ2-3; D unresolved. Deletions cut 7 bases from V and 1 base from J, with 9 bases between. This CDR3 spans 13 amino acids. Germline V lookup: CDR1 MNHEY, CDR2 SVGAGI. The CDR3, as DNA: TGTGCCAGCACGAACACACGCACAGATACGCAGTATTTT. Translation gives CASTNTRTDTQYF.

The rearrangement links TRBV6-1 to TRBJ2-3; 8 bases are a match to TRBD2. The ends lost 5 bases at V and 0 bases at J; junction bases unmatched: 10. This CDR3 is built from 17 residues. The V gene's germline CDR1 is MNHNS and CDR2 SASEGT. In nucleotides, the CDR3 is TGTGCCAGCAGTCCCTCAAGCGGGGGTACTAGCACAGATACGCAGTATTTT. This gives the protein CASSPSSGGTSTDTQYF.

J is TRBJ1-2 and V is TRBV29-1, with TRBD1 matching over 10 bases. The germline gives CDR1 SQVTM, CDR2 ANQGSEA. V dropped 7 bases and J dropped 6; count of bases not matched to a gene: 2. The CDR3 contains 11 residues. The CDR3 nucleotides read TGCAGCGGACAGGGGGCCGATGGCTACACCTTC. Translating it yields CSGQGADGYTF.

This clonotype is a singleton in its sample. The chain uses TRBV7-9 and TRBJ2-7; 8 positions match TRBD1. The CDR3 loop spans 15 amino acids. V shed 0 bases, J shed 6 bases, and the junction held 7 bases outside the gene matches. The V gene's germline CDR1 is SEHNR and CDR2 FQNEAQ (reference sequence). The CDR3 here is CASSLAGTGAAEQYF. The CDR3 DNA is TGTGCCAGCAGCTTAGCCGGGACAGGTGCCGCCGAGCAGTACTTC.

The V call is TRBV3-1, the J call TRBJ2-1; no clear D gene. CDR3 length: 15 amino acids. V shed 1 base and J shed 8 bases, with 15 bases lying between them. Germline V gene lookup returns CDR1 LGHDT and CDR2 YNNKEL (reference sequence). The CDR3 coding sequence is TGTGCCAGCAGCCAAGCCCAGATAGGTATTGATGAGCAGTTCTTC. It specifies CASSQAQIGIDEQFF.

In DNA, the CDR3 is TGTGCCAGCTCGTCCCCTAGGGGACTAAGCACAGATACGCAGTATTTT. Residues: CASSSPRGLSTDTQYF. V and J are TRBV18 and TRBJ2-3; 7 bases map to TRBD2. Unmatched junction bases numbered 9, after V lost 6 bases and J lost 0 bases. Germline CDR1 and CDR2: KGHSH and LQKENI. This CDR3 contains 16 residues.

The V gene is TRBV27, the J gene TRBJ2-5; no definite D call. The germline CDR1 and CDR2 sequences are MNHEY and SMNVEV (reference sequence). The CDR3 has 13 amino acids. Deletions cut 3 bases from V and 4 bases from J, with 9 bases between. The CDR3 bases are TGTGCCAGCAGTTTTCGGTCCCGAGAGACCCAGTACTTC. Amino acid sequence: CASSFRSRETQYF.

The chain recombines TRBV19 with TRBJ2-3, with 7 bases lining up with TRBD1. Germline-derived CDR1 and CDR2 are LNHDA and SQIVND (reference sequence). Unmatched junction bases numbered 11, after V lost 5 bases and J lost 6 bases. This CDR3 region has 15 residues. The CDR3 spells CASSPDRASGDTQYF. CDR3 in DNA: TGTGCCAGTAGTCCTGACAGGGCCTCGGGGGATACGCAGTATTTT.

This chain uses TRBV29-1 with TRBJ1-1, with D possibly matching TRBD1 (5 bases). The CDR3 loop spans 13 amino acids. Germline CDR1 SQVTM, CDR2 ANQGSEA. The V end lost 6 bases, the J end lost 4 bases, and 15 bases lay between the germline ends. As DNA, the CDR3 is TGCAGCGTAGAACCCCCGGGGGGCACTGAAGCTTTCTTT. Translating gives CSVEPPGGTEAFF. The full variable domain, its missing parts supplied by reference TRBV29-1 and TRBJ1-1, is SAVISQKPSRDICQRGTSLTIQCQVDSQVTMMFWYRQQPGQSLTLIATANQGSEATYESGFVIDKFPISRPNLTFSTLTVSNMSPEDSSIYLCSVEPPGGTEAFFGQGTRLTVV.